The T cell receptor (beta chain) described here comes from a study of T cell repertoires in cytomegalovirus infection (dated 2019 in TCRdb). About the study as a whole: Peptide stimulations targeted recently identified HLA-C-restricted CMV epitopes, whose presentation resists viral immunomodulation, together with well-studied HLA-B-restricted epitopes. Donor HLA type was relevant to the analysis, because carriage of CMV infection together with the matching HLA type was indicated by public TCR beta signatures. On the study overall, not on this receptor specifically: The ex vivo response was dominated by HLA-C-restricted CMV-specific TCR beta clonotypes, which also provided the single most frequent clonotype in two of eight donors. In both this cohort and an independent roughly 350-donor cohort, the cumulative frequency of public TCR beta family members distinguished carriers of CMV infection plus the relevant HLA type.

The label giving this sample's treatment or condition can be read as: in vitro stimulation with specific CMV peptide epitopes to enrich CMV-specific T cells. TCRdb names Illumina HiSeq 1500 as the instrument used. Using fastp trimming at Q25 and MiXCR clonotype assembly, TCRdb reanalyzed the public sequencing data and kept in-frame beta chains. Under each unique CDR3 protein, matching rows form one entry showing the most common genes and DNA. The sample data list roughly 990,000 distinct CDR3 sequences, and roughly 30% of these were observed just once. Over 11% of the sample goes to the ten largest clones. Regarding this clonotype: Its antigen remains unidentified. Base-call qualities are not available, and no considerably larger clone is one nucleotide away.

This clonotype originated in a human donor in good health (CMV status not recorded). Some clones in this sample may be carry-over from other donors' samples. The specimen comprised cultured CD8+ T cells from PBMCs, sampled from culture after CMV antigen stimulation.

The nucleotide sequence is given as TGTGCCAGCAGTTTAATAGCGTTCAGCACAGATACGCAGTATTTT. Its coded protein is CASSLIAFSTDTQYF. The rearranged segments are TRBV12-3 or TRBV12-4 and TRBJ2-3; possibly the D gene is TRBD2, per 5 matching bases. The CDR3 covers 15 residues, taking in both the cysteine and the phenylalanine. Solely the CDR3 DNA is kept, with 45 bases framed from the first base. Trimming at the junction amounts to 2 bases on V and 0 bases on J, and the germline ends lie 9 bases apart.